The T cell receptor beta chain described here comes from a study of OX40 agonist ivuxolimab in advanced cancers. Study context: Males comprised around 80% of the group, whose mean age was about 62 years (range roughly 23 to 80). Partial responses were achieved by three patients, of whom one had hepatocellular carcinoma and two had cutaneous melanoma.

Some clones are missing from TCRdb's copy, which holds only in-frame ones; the method was immunoSEQ multiplex PCR. The sample has tens of thousands of clones; 65% to 90% are singletons. Germline V CDR1 and CDR2: SGHTA, FQGTGA. Trimming took 1 base from V and 7 from J, leaving 17 bases between them. The CDR3 extends over 16 amino acids. This TCR was recovered from an adult with an advanced solid tumor such as melanoma, head and neck, liver or kidney cancer. Sequenced here: CD4+ or CD8+ T cells sorted from blood, sampled in a trial of the OX40 agonist ivuxolimab. The gene calls are TRBV7-3 and TRBJ2-1; D may be TRBD2 (5 bases). The CDR3 DNA reads TGTGCCAGCAGCTTAAGCCCCGGGATGGGTGAGAATGAGCAGTTCTTC. This sequence encodes CASSLSPGMGENEQFF.